This paragraph covers one T cell receptor beta chain sequence. The sample originates from a study of cytotoxic CD8 clonotypes in ibrutinib-treated CLL. Assay used: immunoSEQ multiplex PCR; TCRdb lists only in-frame clones, some missing. The sample has about 60,000 clones; over 55% are singletons. CDR1 and CDR2 from the germline V gene are WNHNN and SYGVQD (reference sequence). The CDR3 extends over 14 amino acids. V lost 2 bases, J lost 6 bases, and 11 bases lay in between. This receptor was taken from a human donor with chronic lymphocytic leukemia. The source material was PBMCs, sampled after 24 months of ibrutinib treatment. This rearrangement joins TRBV10-1 to TRBJ1-5, with a tentative D call TRBD1 (5 bases). CDR3 DNA: TGCGCCAGCAGTGAGAAGGGGAGGGGTCAGCCCCAGCATTTT. This translates into CASSEKGRGQPQHF.